The rows below give T cell receptor beta chains drawn from one sample of a study of Graves' ophthalmopathy and Graves' hyperthyroidism. MiXCR was run by TCRdb on the multiplex PCR reads, yielding one entry per CDR3 protein. The data contain around 590,000 distinct CDR3 sequences, 35% to 40% of them singletons. The sample comprised peripheral blood or thyroid tissue (not recorded which). These receptors were obtained from an adult man with Graves' hyperthyroidism. Each CDR3 is given with its conserved first and last residue. D genes are given only for firm matches. Not every row has a clone size; where given, it reads once, few, many or a size class.

j_call | d_call | clone_size | v_call | cdr3_aa | cdr3_nt
TRBJ1-6 | - | - | TRBV28 | CASSPPANSPLHF | TGTGCCAGCAGTCCTCCAGCAAATTCACCCCTCCACTTT
TRBJ1-6 | TRBD1 | few | TRBV6-5 | CASRPAGTANSPLHF | TGTGCCAGCAGGCCCGCCGGGACAGCTAATTCACCCCTCCACTTT
TRBJ2-7 | - | many | TRBV6-2/TRBV6-3 | CASTPQGASGAYEQYF | TGTGCCAGCACCCCCCAGGGGGCTAGCGGAGCCTACGAGCAGTACTTC
TRBJ1-1 | TRBD1 | - | TRBV7-4 | CASSQSQGATEAFF | TGTGCCAGCAGCCAGTCACAGGGGGCAACTGAAGCTTTCTTT
TRBJ1-2 | - | many | TRBV7-9 | CASSPPGLSYGYTF | TGCGCCAGCAGCCCGCCGGGACTGAGCTATGGCTACACCTTC
TRBJ2-5 | TRBD2 | - | TRBV5-1 | CASSLRAAGKETQYF | TGCGCCAGCAGCTTGCGGGCAGCGGGAAAAGAGACCCAGTACTTC
TRBJ2-5 | - | many | TRBV20-1 | CSARRGAGETQYF | TGCAGTGCTAGACGGGGGGCTGGGGAGACCCAGTACTTC
TRBJ2-6 | - | few | TRBV30 | CAWSWVSGANVLTF | TGTGCCTGGAGTTGGGTTTCTGGGGCCAACGTCCTGACTTTC
TRBJ2-7 | - | - | TRBV7-9 | CAGQRQSSYEQYF | TGTGCCGGCCAGAGACAGAGCTCCTACGAGCAGTACTTC
TRBJ1-2 | - | many | TRBV29-1 | CSVKNGGKRGYTF | TGCAGCGTAAAAAACGGGGGAAAGAGGGGCTACACCTTC
TRBJ1-1 | - | many | TRBV7-6 | CASSLDLQGEAFF | TGTGCCAGCAGCTTAGACCTCCAGGGTGAAGCTTTCTTT
TRBJ1-1 | - | many | TRBV6-5 | CASTDRYREVAEAFF | TGTGCCAGCACCGATCGATACAGGGAGGTAGCTGAAGCTTTCTTT
TRBJ1-4 | - | - | TRBV29-1 | CSVERGEKLFF | TGCAGCGTTGAGCGGGGGGAAAAACTGTTTTTT
TRBJ1-1 | TRBD1 | many | TRBV7-9 | CASSSDRGGTEAFF | TGTGCCAGCAGCTCGGACAGGGGCGGCACTGAAGCTTTCTTT
TRBJ2-2 | - | - | TRBV25-1 | CASSQTTVSTGELFF | TGTGCCAGCTCACAAACGACGGTCTCCACCGGGGAGCTGTTTTTT
TRBJ2-7 | TRBD2 | many | TRBV7-8 | CASSSGTSGSYYEQYF | TGTGCCAGCAGCTCCGGGACTAGCGGGAGTTACTACGAGCAGTACTTC
TRBJ1-2 | - | - | TRBV11-2 | CASSLVEGGYGYTF | TGTGCCAGCAGCTTAGTTGAGGGGGGCTATGGCTACACCTTC
TRBJ1-2 | TRBD1 | many | TRBV20-1 | CSAGDSYGYTF | TGCAGTGCTGGGGACAGCTATGGCTACACCTTC
TRBJ2-7 | TRBD2 | many | TRBV29-1 | CSVESLAGANEQYF | TGCAGCGTTGAAAGCCTAGCGGGAGCTAACGAGCAGTACTTC
TRBJ1-1 | - | many | TRBV2 | CASSSIRGNEAFF | TGTGCCAGCAGTTCAATCCGGGGGAATGAAGCTTTCTTT
TRBJ1-4 | TRBD1 | many | TRBV11-3 | CASSTSTGGNEKLFF | TGTGCCAGCAGCACTTCGACAGGGGGCAATGAAAAACTGTTTTTT
TRBJ2-5 | TRBD2 | - | TRBV7-9 | CASSRGDGTSGQETQYF | TGTGCCAGCAGCCGAGGGGACGGGACTAGCGGACAAGAGACCCAGTACTTC
TRBJ1-4 | - | many | TRBV7-3 | CASSQTWDQATNEKLFF | TGTGCCAGCAGCCAGACCTGGGATCAGGCAACTAATGAAAAACTGTTTTTT
TRBJ2-7 | TRBD1 | few | TRBV7-2 | CASSLVGTGGYEQYF | TGTGCCAGCAGCTTAGTTGGGACAGGGGGGTACGAGCAGTACTTC
TRBJ1-1 | TRBD1 | many | TRBV29-1 | CSAVKNEQGIKHF | TGCAGCGCCGTAAAAAATGAACAGGGGATAAAGCATTTT
TRBJ1-4 | - | many | TRBV20-1 | CSARALWGAGEKLFF | TGCAGTGCTCGGGCCCTTTGGGGGGCAGGTGAAAAACTGTTTTTT
TRBJ1-4 | - | many | TRBV20-1 | CSASRGDTTNEKLFF | TGCAGTGCTAGTAGGGGAGATACAACTAATGAAAAACTGTTTTTT
TRBJ1-5 | - | few | TRBV27 | CASSRGGANQPQHF | TGTGCCAGCAGTCGGGGGGGGGCCAATCAGCCCCAGCATTTT
TRBJ2-2 | TRBD2 | few | TRBV5-1 | CASSLAGTTNTGELFF | TGTGCCAGCAGCTTGGCCGGGACTACGAACACCGGGGAGCTGTTTTTT